This is a list of T cell receptor beta chains from one sample in a study of CD8+CD57+ T cells in acquired aplastic anemia. MiXCR was run by TCRdb on the reads, yielding one entry per CDR3 protein. The table lists about 110,000 distinct CDR3 sequences, about half of them singletons. The specimen sequenced was sorted CD4+, CD8+, or CD8+CD57+ T cells (not recorded which) from PBMCs. The receptor source for this set is a human donor in good health, serving as a control. Both conserved end residues are part of each CDR3. A D gene is named only where the DNA matches it firmly. Clone size, where shown, is once, few, many, or a class for clones that have expanded.

.	TRBV5-1	.	TRBJ2-5	TGCGCCAGCAGCCGGGCCGTGGGCCAGACCCAGTACTTC	CASSRAVGQTQYF
few	TRBV7-9	.	TRBJ2-7	TGTGCCAGCACCCCGGACGGATTCTACGAGCAGTACTTC	CASTPDGFYEQYF
.	TRBV24-1	.	TRBJ2-1	TGTGCCACCAGTGATACCCGTAGCTCCTACAATGAGCAGTTCTTC	CATSDTRSSYNEQFF
.	TRBV25-1	.	TRBJ2-7	TGTGCCAGCAGTGGGCGTGCGGGCTCCTACGAGCAGTACTTC	CASSGRAGSYEQYF
once	TRBV5-4	TRBD1	TRBJ1-2	TGTGCCAGCAGCTTGAACAGGGGTAACTATGGCTACACCTTC	CASSLNRGNYGYTF
.	TRBV3-1	.	TRBJ2-7	TGTGCCAGCAGCCAAGATGAGGGTGGGTCTCACGAGCAGTACTTC	CASSQDEGGSHEQYF
.	TRBV6-5	TRBD1	TRBJ1-2	TGTGCCAGCAGTTCGGGACAGGGACGTGGCTACACCTTC	CASSSGQGRGYTF
.	TRBV7-6	TRBD1	TRBJ2-5	TGTGCCAGCAGTCCCGGGACAGGGCGTGAGACCCAGTACTTC	CASSPGTGRETQYF
many	TRBV12-3/TRBV12-4	TRBD1	TRBJ2-7	TGTGCCAGCAGAACTCAGGGGGCGGCCTCGGACGAGCAGTACTTC	CASRTQGAASDEQYF
.	TRBV11-1	TRBD2	TRBJ2-3	TGTGCCAGCAGCCGCTCTGGGGGAGGGGGCACAGATACGCAGTATTTT	CASSRSGGGGTDTQYF
.	TRBV27	.	TRBJ1-1	TGTGCCAGCAGTCCGGGGATAGGGAACACTGAAGCTTTCTTT	CASSPGIGNTEAFF
many	TRBV6-2/TRBV6-3	.	TRBJ2-7	TGTGCCAGCAGCCTTATCCTTTTTACACTCCGACGGGGCCAGTACTTC	CASSLILFTLRRGQYF
once	TRBV19	.	TRBJ1-2	TGTGCCAGTAGTATCGGACTAATCTATGGCTACACCTTC	CASSIGLIYGYTF
many	TRBV6-1	.	TRBJ1-1	TGTGCCAGCAGTCCGGACAAGCAGAACACTGAAGCTTTCTTT	CASSPDKQNTEAFF
.	TRBV10-2	.	TRBJ1-5	TGCGCCAGCAGGGGATCCAATCAGCCCCAGCATTTT	CASRGSNQPQHF
.	TRBV10-3	.	TRBJ2-1	TGTGCCAGCAGTTTCCGGGACACTAATGAGCAGTTCTTC	CASSFRDTNEQFF
many	TRBV6-6	.	TRBJ1-2	TGTGCCAGCAGTTACGGGCAGCCCACCTTCGATGGCTACACCTTC	CASSYGQPTFDGYTF
many	TRBV9	.	TRBJ1-2	TGTGCCAGCAGGTCTATGGGTAACTATGGCTACACCTTC	CASRSMGNYGYTF